This T cell receptor beta chain was sequenced for a study of cytomegalovirus exposure and HLA in healthy donors. Researchers ran the PCR with 60 Vbeta and 13 Jbeta primers. Assay: immunoSEQ multiplex PCR; the TCRdb copy retains only in-frame clones and omits some. The sample has some 170,000 clones, 75% to 85% seen once; the top ten hold about 4%. V lost 3 bases, J lost 6 bases, and 6 bases stayed unmatched. The CDR3 spans 14 residues. Germline CDR1 reads LNHDA; CDR2 reads SQIVND (reference sequence). The rearrangement joins TRBV19 to TRBJ2-7; 9 bases are shared with TRBD1. The sequenced sample consisted of PBMCs. This sequence was found in a woman aged 55-75 years in good health and CMV-seropositive. The CDR3, as DNA: TGTGCCAGTAGTATGCTGGGACAGGGATCCGAGCAGTACTTC. This encodes CASSMLGQGSEQYF.